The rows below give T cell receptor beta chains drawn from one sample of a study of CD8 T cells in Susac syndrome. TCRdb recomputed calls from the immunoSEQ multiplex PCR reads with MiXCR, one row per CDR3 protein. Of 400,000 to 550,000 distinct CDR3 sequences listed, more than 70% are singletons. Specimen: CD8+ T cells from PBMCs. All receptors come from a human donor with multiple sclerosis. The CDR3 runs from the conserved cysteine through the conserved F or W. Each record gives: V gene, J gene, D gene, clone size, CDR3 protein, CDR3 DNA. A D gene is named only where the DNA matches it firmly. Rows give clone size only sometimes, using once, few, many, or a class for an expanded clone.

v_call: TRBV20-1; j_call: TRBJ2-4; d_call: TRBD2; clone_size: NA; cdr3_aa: CSASDLGLAVKNIQYF; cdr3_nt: TGCAGTGCTAGCGATTTGGGACTAGCGGTCAAAAACATTCAGTACTTC
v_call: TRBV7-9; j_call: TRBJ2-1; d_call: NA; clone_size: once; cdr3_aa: CASSPSGGASYNEQFF; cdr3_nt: TGTGCCAGCAGCCCCTCTGGGGGGGCATCCTACAATGAGCAGTTCTTC
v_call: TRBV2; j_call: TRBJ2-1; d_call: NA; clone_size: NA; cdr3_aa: CASSRLGALSYNEQFF; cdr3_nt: TGTGCCAGCAGCCGGTTGGGGGCCCTCTCCTACAATGAGCAGTTCTTC
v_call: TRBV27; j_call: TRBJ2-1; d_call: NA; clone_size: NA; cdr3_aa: CASRIGSSSGNEQFF; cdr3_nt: TGTGCCAGCCGGATCGGCTCCTCGTCGGGAAATGAGCAGTTCTTC
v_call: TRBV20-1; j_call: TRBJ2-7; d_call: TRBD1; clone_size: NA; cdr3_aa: CSARDPGQVLYEQYF; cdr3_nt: TGCAGTGCTAGGGATCCGGGACAGGTCCTCTACGAGCAGTACTTC
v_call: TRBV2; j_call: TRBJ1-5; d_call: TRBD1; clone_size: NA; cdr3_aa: CASRDRIGNQPQHF; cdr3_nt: TGTGCCAGCAGGGACAGGATTGGTAATCAGCCCCAGCATTTT
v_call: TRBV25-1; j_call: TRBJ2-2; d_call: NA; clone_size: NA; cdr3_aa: CASRKPDSTPGELFF; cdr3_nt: TGTGCCAGCCGAAAACCGGACTCAACACCCGGGGAGCTGTTTTTT
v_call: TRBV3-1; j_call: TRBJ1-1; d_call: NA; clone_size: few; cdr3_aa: CASSQYSGTEAFF; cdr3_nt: TGTGCCAGCAGCCAATACAGCGGCACTGAAGCTTTCTTT
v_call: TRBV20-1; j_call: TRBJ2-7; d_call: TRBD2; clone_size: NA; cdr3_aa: CSAGPPLAGVAYEQYF; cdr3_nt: TGCAGTGCTGGACCGCCTCTAGCGGGAGTAGCCTACGAGCAGTACTTC
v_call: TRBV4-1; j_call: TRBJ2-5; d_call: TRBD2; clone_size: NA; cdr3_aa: CASSQPPVGLAGWNGETQYF; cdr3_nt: TGCGCCAGCAGCCAGCCCCCCGTAGGACTAGCGGGGTGGAATGGGGAGACCCAGTACTTC
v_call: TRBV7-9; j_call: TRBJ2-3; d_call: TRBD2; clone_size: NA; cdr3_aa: CASSSTSQSADTQYF; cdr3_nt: TGTGCCAGCAGCTCGACTAGCCAGTCAGCAGATACGCAGTATTTT
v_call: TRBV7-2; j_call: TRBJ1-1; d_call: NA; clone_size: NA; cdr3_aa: CASSLAPPGNTEAFF; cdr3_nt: TGTGCCAGCAGCTTAGCCCCTCCCGGGAACACTGAAGCTTTCTTT
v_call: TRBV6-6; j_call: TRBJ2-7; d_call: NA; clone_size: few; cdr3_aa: CASRDLRGSYYEQYF; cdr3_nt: TGTGCCAGCAGGGACCTCAGGGGATCCTACTACGAGCAGTACTTC
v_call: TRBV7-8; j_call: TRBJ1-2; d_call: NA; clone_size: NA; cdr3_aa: CASSSGQTVNYGYTF; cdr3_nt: TGTGCCAGCAGCTCCGGCCAGACAGTTAACTATGGCTACACCTTC
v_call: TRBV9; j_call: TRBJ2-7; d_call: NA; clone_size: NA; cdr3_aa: CASSVGTIGAYEQYF; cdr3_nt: TGTGCCAGCAGCGTAGGGACGATCGGGGCCTACGAGCAGTACTTC
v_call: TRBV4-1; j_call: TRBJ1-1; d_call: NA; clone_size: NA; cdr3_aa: CASSSMSENTEAFF; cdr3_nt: TGCGCCAGCAGCTCTATGTCGGAGAACACTGAAGCTTTCTTT